These 2 T cell receptor beta chains were sequenced from one sample in a study of CD8+CD57+ T cells in acquired aplastic anemia. Patients chosen for sequencing had CD8+CD57+ cells that had expanded, as shown by flow cytometry. Profiles of TCR beta VDJ and CDR3 were generated from a genomic DNA template. TCRdb re-called the reads with MiXCR, one entry per CDR3 protein. The sample records about 150,000 distinct CDR3 sequences, less than 60% being singletons. Specimen: sorted CD4+, CD8+, or CD8+CD57+ T cells (not recorded which) from PBMCs. These receptors all stem from a human donor with aplastic anemia.

CDR3 loop: CSARDRVGTRGYTF. The CDR3 DNA reads TGCAGTGCTAGAGATCGAGTGGGGACCAGGGGCTACACCTTC. The chain uses TRBV20-1 and TRBJ1-2; the D gene is possibly TRBD1 (5 bases). This CDR3 spans 14 amino acids. Trimming took 0 bases from V and 8 from J, leaving 16 bases between them. The V gene's germline CDR1 is DFQATT and CDR2 SNEGSKA (reference sequence).

Notes on this clonotype: A clone one base away is much larger, so this may be a read error. The rearrangement links TRBV19 to TRBJ2-3; D unclear. This CDR3 is 16 amino acids long. Germline-derived CDR1 and CDR2 are LNHDA and SQIVND (reference sequence). Trimming took 1 base from V and 1 from J, leaving 12 bases between them. The CDR3 region has the DNA TGTGCCAGTAGTATAGGTCACACGGTACGCACAGATACGCAGTATTTT. This translates into CASSIGHTVRTDTQYF.